In its sample, the clone carrying this T cell receptor beta chain was seen many times. The CDR3 spans 17 residues. CDR1 and CDR2 (germline): DFQATT, SNEGSKA (reference sequence). V was clipped by 3 bases and J by 6 bases; unmatched bases: 12. The data were obtained in a study of T cells in Graves' hyperthyroidism and ophthalmopathy. Using RNA transcripts as the source, TCR beta CDR3 regions were amplified. Carried out on the TCR CDR3, a first-round RT-PCR used the HTBI primer set. TCRdb reanalysed the multiplex PCR reads using MiXCR and keeps one entry per CDR3 protein. The table records roughly 420,000 distinct CDR3 sequences, around 16% of them present only once.

The rearrangement links TRBV20-1 to TRBJ2-2; 11 positions agree with TRBD2. Sequenced material: blood. The clonotype comes from a woman aged 18-30 years with Graves' hyperthyroidism. The CDR3 nucleotides are TGCAGTGCTAGGGATCAGGGAGGACTAGCGGGCGCCGGGGAGCTGTTTTTT. Translating it yields CSARDQGGLAGAGELFF.